This T cell receptor (beta chain) is from a study of tumor-infiltrating lymphocytes in primary liver carcinoma. The CDR3 has 13 residues. Germline V gives CDR1 SQVTM, CDR2 ANQGSEA. The researchers produced TCR beta cDNA from around 500 ng total RNA with a constant-region primer. Modified slightly, ARM-PCR produced TCR beta libraries over three nested multiplex PCR rounds. TRBV1-TRBV30 forward primers paired with a C-beta reverse primer were used in the first two PCR rounds, which ran roughly 10 cycles each. TCRdb analysed the multiplex PCR reads with MiXCR anew, one entry per CDR3 protein. The sample consists of roughly 80,000 distinct CDR3 sequences, 69% of them appearing once. Both RNA and DNA were isolated together from about 20-30 mg of bulk tissue that had not been sorted.

The rearrangement links TRBV29-1 to TRBJ2-3; 8 bases match TRBD1. The sequenced sample consisted of tumor-adjacent normal liver tissue. This TCR derives from a man aged 35 to 55 with primary liver carcinoma and hepatitis B virus infection. CDR3 protein: CGGTGGNADTQYF. The CDR3 DNA reads TGCGGTGGTACAGGGGGTAACGCAGATACGCAGTATTTT.